This T cell receptor (beta chain) originates from a study of T cells in Graves' hyperthyroidism and ophthalmopathy. TCR beta CDR3 sequences were amplified from RNA transcripts. In the first-round RT-PCR of the TCR CDR3, the HTBI primer set was used. TCRdb re-derived calls from the multiplex PCR reads in MiXCR, one entry per CDR3 protein. Of 350,000 or so distinct CDR3 sequences listed, about a sixth were seen once; the top ten hold roughly a sixth. In this sample, this clonotype turned up many times. The sequenced sample consisted of blood. The source of this sequence is a middle-aged woman with Graves' ophthalmopathy.

CDR3 in DNA: TGCAGTGCTAGCTACAGGGGGCTAGGATCTGGAAACACCATATATTTT. Its protein product is CSASYRGLGSGNTIYF. The V and J genes are TRBV20-1 and TRBJ1-3; 9 bases line up with TRBD1. The CDR3 extends over 16 amino acids. V dropped 3 bases and J dropped 1; count of bases not matched to a gene: 7. Per the germline V gene, CDR1 is DFQATT and CDR2 is SNEGSKA (reference sequence).